This T cell receptor (beta chain) came from a study of vaccination effects on CD4 cells after COVID-19. Using viral peptide pools, the ViraFEST assay grew out antigen-specific CD4+ T cells prior to sequencing. Researchers isolated CD4+ T cells once less than 13 days of culture had elapsed. The vaccine given was either BNT162b2 or mRNA-1273, in two doses. The CDR3 is 15 amino acids. CDR1 is MNHEY, CDR2 SMNVEV, per germline (reference sequence). V shed 6 bases, J shed 2 bases, and the junction held 5 bases outside the gene matches. Regarding this clone: No antigen is known for it.

Measured with immunoSEQ multiplex PCR; TCRdb has only the in-frame clones, and not every one. The sample has more than 12,000 clones; around three quarters are singletons. The V and J genes are TRBV27 and TRBJ2-3; 10 bases map to TRBD2. The sequencing here drew on CD4+ T cells from PBMCs cultured with SARS-CoV-2 spike peptides, taken after COVID-19 vaccination. The source is a human donor who received a COVID-19 vaccine. In DNA, the CDR3 is TGTGCCAGCAGGCGAGGACTAGCGGTCACAGATACGCAGTATTTT. The encoded protein is CASRRGLAVTDTQYF.